This TCR beta chain was documented in a study of T cell responses to AZD1222 COVID-19 vaccine. Sequencing used immunoSEQ multiplex PCR; TCRdb keeps in-frame clones, though not all of them. The table lists roughly 200,000 clones, approximately 91% of them singletons. Note on this clone: Its antigen is undetermined.

General study results and limits: Donor demographics were predominantly white British with a female majority; clonal diversity may be underestimated. Dominant CD4 TCR responses targeted spike regions 160-218 and 743-854.

Sample: peripheral blood, taken 28 days after the second AZD1222 dose. The TCR comes from an adult who received the AZD1222 COVID-19 vaccine.

The CDR3 DNA follows: TGTGCCAGCAGCTCGCCAGGGTCGGGGAATGAAAAACTGTTTTTT. This gives the protein CASSSPGSGNEKLFF. The V gene is TRBV5-6, the J gene TRBJ1-4; D possibly corresponds to TRBD1 (5 bases). Per germline, CDR1 SGHDT and CDR2 YYEEEE. V lost 3 bases to trimming and J lost 5 bases, with 14 bases between them. CDR3 size: 15 residues.